One sample yielded the 32 T cell receptor beta chains listed below, sequenced in a study of T cells in Graves' hyperthyroidism and ophthalmopathy (dated by TCRdb to the late 2010s). Receptors were amplified or captured by multiplex PCR. TCRdb records Illumina HiSeq 2000 as the sequencer. Amplification of TCR beta CDR3 regions was carried out from RNA transcripts. A first-round RT-PCR of the TCR CDR3 used the HTBI primer set with the Qiagen OneStep RT-PCR kit. The public sequencing data were trimmed at Q25 with fastp and processed into clonotypes with MiXCR by TCRdb, which kept only in-frame beta chains. Rows are unified per CDR3 protein, each entry keeping the most common DNA and genes. The sample table records under 550,000 distinct CDR3 sequences; 12% to 15% of these occur just once. 5.3% of the sample is held by the ten biggest clonotypes. Sequencing was performed on blood. These receptors were collected from a woman in her late teens or twenties with Graves' hyperthyroidism.

This chain uses TRBV15 with TRBJ1-5; D remains ambiguous. CDR1 and CDR2 (germline): LNHNV, YYDKDF (reference sequence). The CDR3 has 13 residues. The V gene lost 6 bases and the J gene lost 4 bases, with 10 bases spanning the gap. This CDR3 is CATRVAGNQPQHF. CDR3 coding DNA: TGTGCCACCAGAGTAGCGGGAAATCAGCCCCAGCATTTT. The full variable domain, completed using reference TRBV15 and TRBJ1-5, is DAMVIQNPRYQVTQFGKPVTLSCSQTLNHNVMYWYQQKSSQAPKLLFHYYDKDFNNEADTPDNFQSRRPNTSFCFLDIRSPGLGDTAMYLCATRVAGNQPQHFGDGTRLSIL.

This clonotype was counted at least ten times. The chain employs TRBV10-3 and TRBJ2-1; 9 nucleotides align to TRBD2. J gave up 9 bases and V 5 bases, and 2 bases lay outside the gene matches. CDR1 and CDR2 from the germline V gene are ENHRY and SYGVKD. The CDR3 extends over 12 amino acids. The CDR3 DNA reads TGTGCCATCAGTCCTAGCGGGATTGAGCAGTTCTTC. Translating gives CAISPSGIEQFF.

This clonotype was found many times. The chain is built from TRBV6-1 and TRBJ1-1; D unclear. Germline assignment: CDR1 MNHNS and CDR2 SASEGT. V dropped 4 bases and J dropped 1 base, with 10 bases sitting between them. The CDR3 is made up of 14 amino acids. The CDR3, as DNA: TGTGCCAGCAGTGGGAGGTGGGGGAACACTGAAGCTTTCTTT. Translated, it gives CASSGRWGNTEAFF.

This clonotype has ten or more counts. The chain is built from TRBV28 and TRBJ1-1; D gene uncertain. The V and J ends lost 3 bases and 8 bases respectively, with 10 bases between them. Per germline, CDR1 MDHEN and CDR2 SYDVKM. CDR3 length: 12 residues. This chain's CDR3 is CASSLFSGEAFF. The CDR3 DNA is TGTGCCAGCAGTTTGTTCAGTGGCGAAGCTTTCTTT.

This clonotype was observed many times. The chain employs TRBV29-1 and TRBJ2-1, with 10 bases identical to TRBD2. J gave up 0 bases and V 0 bases, and 11 bases lay outside the gene matches. There are 19 residues in the CDR3. Germline CDR1 and CDR2: SQVTM and ANQGSEA. CDR3 in amino acids: CSVEDLPAGGLRSYNEQFF. For the CDR3, the DNA is TGCAGCGTTGAAGATCTCCCAGCGGGAGGGCTCCGCTCCTACAATGAGCAGTTCTTC.

The table lists this clonotype with many counts. V usage is TRBV28 and J usage is TRBJ2-7; TRBD1 aligns across 9 bases. V was clipped by 4 bases and J by 3 bases; unmatched bases: 7. Germline CDR1 reads MDHEN; CDR2 reads SYDVKM. The CDR3 spans 15 residues. The DNA of the CDR3 is TGTGCCAGCAGTTCACCGGGACAGGGAATCTACGAGCAGTACTTC. It codes for CASSSPGQGIYEQYF. The full variable domain, its missing parts supplied by reference TRBV28 and TRBJ2-7, is DVKVTQSSRYLVKRTGEKVFLECVQDMDHENMFWYRQDPGLGLRLIYFSYDVKMKEKGDIPEGYSVSREKKERFSLILESASTNQTSMYLCASSSPGQGIYEQYFGPGTRLTVT.

This clonotype has only a few counts. V usage is TRBV13 and J usage is TRBJ2-3; 9 nucleotides line up with TRBD1. Losses at the gene ends were 5 bases for V and 1 base for J; bases not matched to a gene: 16. CDR1 PRHDT and CDR2 FYEKMQ come from the germline V gene (reference sequence). The CDR3 is 19 residues long. Written as DNA, the CDR3 is TGTGCCAGCAGCGCAGGGATCAACAGGGGGCCGACACGCACAGATACGCAGTATTTT. This encodes CASSAGINRGPTRTDTQYF.

This clonotype was recorded many times. The chain is built from TRBV10-3 and TRBJ2-1; 10 nucleotides line up with TRBD1. The CDR3 totals 15 residues. V shed 6 bases, J shed 5 bases, and the junction held 7 bases outside the gene matches. The germline gives CDR1 ENHRY, CDR2 SYGVKD. CDR3 loop: CAIRGQGLTHNEQFF. DNA of the CDR3: TGTGCCATCAGGGGACAGGGGCTCACCCACAATGAGCAGTTCTTC.

The V call is TRBV5-1, the J call TRBJ1-1; D gene unclear. This CDR3 contains 14 residues. The germline V gene has CDR1 SGHRS and CDR2 YFSETQ. Trimming stripped 4 bases from V and 5 bases from J, with 15 bases between. CDR3 residues: CASSLVRGRTEAFF. The CDR3 nucleotides read TGCGCCAGCAGCCTGGTACGGGGAAGAACTGAAGCTTTCTTT.

V gene TRBV5-1 combines with J gene TRBJ2-7; TRBD1 matches at 11 bases. V trimming: 5 bases; J trimming: 3 bases; junction bases outside the gene matches: 7. The CDR3 is made up of 15 amino acids. The germline V gene encodes CDR1 SGHRS and CDR2 YFSETQ. The CDR3 coding sequence is TGCGCCAGCAGTCCAAGGACAGGGGGCATCTACGAGCAGTACTTC. It encodes CASSPRTGGIYEQYF.

V usage is TRBV7-9 and J usage is TRBJ1-2; the D is unclear. V was cut by 0 bases and J by 13 bases, with 12 bases left in between. Germline-derived CDR1 and CDR2 are SEHNR and FQNEAQ (reference sequence). The CDR3 spans 12 residues. Written as DNA, the CDR3 is TGTGCCAGCAGCTTAGCGCTCGGCGGCGGCACCTTC. It codes for CASSLALGGGTF.

Written as DNA, the CDR3 is TGTGCCAGCAGCTTAGAGGAGCTTGAGTTCTTC. This codes for CASSLEELEFF. This chain uses TRBV7-9 with TRBJ2-1; D ambiguous. CDR1 and CDR2 (germline): SEHNR, FQNEAQ (reference sequence). The V and J ends lost 1 base and 14 bases respectively, with 9 bases between them. This CDR3 is built from 11 residues.

The chain recombines TRBV27 with TRBJ1-4, with D tentatively TRBD1 (6 bases). There are 17 residues in the CDR3. V lost 3 bases and J lost 5, with 19 bases in between. Germline values: CDR1 MNHEY, CDR2 SMNVEV (reference sequence). The CDR3 DNA sequence: TGTGCCAGCAGTTTTCTTGCAATGGGGGGCCGGAATGAAAAACTGTTTTTT. As protein: CASSFLAMGGRNEKLFF.

This sequence joins TRBV7-9 and TRBJ2-7; TRBD2 matches at 8 bases. CDR3 length: 14 amino acids. Germline V gives CDR1 SEHNR, CDR2 FQNEAQ (reference sequence). After removal of 7 bases from V and 2 bases from J, the junction contained 7 bases not matched to a gene. Written as DNA, the CDR3 is TGTGCCAGCACTGTGGGTAGCGGGACCTACGAGCAGTACTTC. Its protein is CASTVGSGTYEQYF.

This clonotype was counted a few times. The genes are TRBV29-1 and TRBJ2-7; maybe TRBD1 (5 bases). This CDR3 has 12 residues. The germline gives CDR1 SQVTM, CDR2 ANQGSEA. V lost 2 bases to trimming and J lost 4 bases, with 9 bases between them. The CDR3 here is CSVEKDRYEQYF. CDR3 sequence (DNA): TGCAGCGTTGAAAAAGACAGATACGAGCAGTACTTC.

The chain employs TRBV5-4 and TRBJ2-1, with 7 bases lining up with TRBD1. Germline assignment: CDR1 SGHNT and CDR2 YYREEE (reference sequence). The ends lost 4 bases at V and 5 bases at J; junction bases unmatched: 3. The CDR3 contains 13 residues. The CDR3 protein is CASSITGDNEQFF. The CDR3 region has the DNA TGTGCCAGCAGCATTACAGGGGACAATGAGCAGTTCTTC. The complete variable domain, with remaining parts taken from reference TRBV5-4 and TRBJ2-1, reads ETGVTQSPTHLIKTRGQQVTLRCSSQSGHNTVSWYQQALGQGPQFIFQYYREEENGRGNFPPRFSGLQFPNYSSELNVNALELDDSALYLCASSITGDNEQFFGPGTRLTVL.

The gene calls are TRBV6-1 and TRBJ2-7, with D unresolved. Between the trimmed V and J ends, which lost 2 bases and 0 bases, there was a span of 5 bases. Germline CDR1 and CDR2: MNHNS and SASEGT. The CDR3 length is 13 residues. In DNA, the CDR3 is TGTGCCAGCAGTGAACAGAGCTCCTACGAGCAGTACTTC. Amino acid sequence: CASSEQSSYEQYF.

The chain combines TRBV5-1 with TRBJ2-1; D remains ambiguous. The CDR3 length is 16 residues. The germline V gene has CDR1 SGHRS and CDR2 YFSETQ. Deletions cut 4 bases from V and 0 bases from J, with 14 bases between. DNA for the CDR3: TGCGCCAGCAGCCCCCAATTGGACCCCTCCTACAATGAGCAGTTCTTC. Its translation is CASSPQLDPSYNEQFF.

The chain carries TRBV11-3 and TRBJ1-1; the D is unclear. The CDR3 has 15 amino acids. Germline assignment: CDR1 SGHNT and CDR2 YENEEA. Trimming left V 0 bases short and J 0 bases short, with 8 bases between. The CDR3 nucleotides are TGTGCCAGCAGCTTAGACCGGACGGTGAACACTGAAGCTTTCTTT. This translates into CASSLDRTVNTEAFF.

Ten or more counts support this clonotype. The chain joins TRBV28 to TRBJ1-6; no clear D. Germline CDR1 is MDHEN and CDR2 is SYDVKM. CDR3 length: 15 residues. V was shortened by 5 bases and J by 0 bases, with 8 bases between the two germline ends. CDR3 sequence reads: CASSPSSSYNSPLHF. The CDR3 DNA follows: TGTGCCAGCAGTCCGTCGAGCTCCTATAATTCACCCCTCCACTTT.

The chain recombines TRBV6-2 or TRBV6-3 with TRBJ2-2, with D perhaps TRBD1 (7 bases). Trimming shortened V by 8 bases and J by 6 bases, and 31 bases separated the two germline ends. The CDR3 extends over 19 amino acids. The germline CDR1 and CDR2 sequences are MNHEY and SVGEGT. The CDR3 sequence: CASLRRVRGVSERAGELFF. In DNA, the CDR3 is TGTGCCAGCCTACGGCGGGTCAGGGGGGTATCGGAGAGGGCCGGGGAGCTGTTTTTT.

This clonotype was picked up many times. The V call is TRBV11-2, the J call TRBJ2-1; TRBD1 aligns across 8 bases. This CDR3 has 17 amino acids. The germline gives CDR1 SGHAT, CDR2 FQNNGV. Trimming cost V 4 bases and J 3 bases; bases outside gene matches: 11. The CDR3 region has the DNA TGTGCCAGCAGCTCGACAACTGACAGGGGTTTCTACAATGAGCAGTTCTTC. It encodes CASSSTTDRGFYNEQFF.

This clonotype was seen repeatedly, ten times or more. The CDR3 here is CASSEPGQGYGYTF. The CDR3 region has the DNA TGTGCCAGCAGCGAACCGGGACAGGGCTATGGCTACACCTTC. The rearrangement links TRBV7-9 to TRBJ1-2, with 9 bases lining up with TRBD1. The germline V gene encodes CDR1 SEHNR and CDR2 FQNEAQ (reference sequence). The CDR3 is made up of 14 amino acids. With V trimmed by 5 bases and J by 4 bases, 5 bases remained unmatched.

The chain is built from TRBV4-2 and TRBJ2-3; 7 bases agree with TRBD2. CDR1 is LGHNA and CDR2 is YNFKEQ in the germline V gene. V shed 0 bases and J 5 bases; nucleotides not matched to a gene: 8. The CDR3 runs to 16 residues. Here the CDR3 DNA reads TGTGCCAGCAGCCAAGACTCTAGCGGCTCCGGAGATACGCAGTATTTT. Residues: CASSQDSSGSGDTQYF.

This clonotype has a handful of counts. The chain employs TRBV5-1 and TRBJ1-4; no clear D gene. The CDR3 runs 13 residues. V lost 3 bases and J 7 bases, leaving 10 bases between the germline ends. Germline V gene lookup returns CDR1 SGHRS and CDR2 YFSETQ. The CDR3 region is CASSSQAGEKLFF. In DNA form, the CDR3 reads TGCGCCAGCAGCTCCCAGGCGGGTGAAAAACTGTTTTTT.

This clonotype showed up many times. J is TRBJ2-7 and V is TRBV28; the D gene is possibly TRBD2 (5 bases). The V gene lost 6 bases and the J gene lost 3 bases, with 12 bases spanning the gap. This CDR3 contains 13 residues. Per the germline V gene, CDR1 is MDHEN and CDR2 is SYDVKM. The CDR3 protein is CASRSPGYYEQYF. The CDR3 DNA sequence: TGTGCCAGCAGATCCCCGGGGTACTACGAGCAGTACTTC.

This clonotype was counted between two and nine times. The rearrangement links TRBV6-1 to TRBJ1-2, with D possibly being TRBD1 (5 bases). Trimming shortened V by 6 bases and J by 0 bases, and 20 bases separated the two germline ends. The CDR3 covers 17 residues. CDR1 and CDR2 (germline): MNHNS, SASEGT. The CDR3 protein is CASRKERSGGANYGYTF. In nucleotides, the CDR3 is TGTGCCAGCAGAAAGGAGCGGTCGGGGGGGGCTAACTATGGCTACACCTTC.

This clonotype has a count of ten or more. The chain carries TRBV30 and TRBJ2-1; D is unclear. The CDR3 runs to 12 residues. CDR1 and CDR2 (germline): GTSNPN, SVGIG (reference sequence). V was shortened by 2 bases and J by 4 bases, with 6 bases between the two germline ends. CDR3 nucleotide sequence: TGTGCCTGGAGTCCGAAGTACAATGAGCAGTTCTTC. The encoded protein is CAWSPKYNEQFF.

The J gene is TRBJ2-7, the V gene TRBV19, with 7 bases matching TRBD2. Trimming removed 4 bases from V and 7 bases from J; junction bases left unmatched: 7. Germline V gene sequence: CDR1 LNHDA, CDR2 SQIVND (reference sequence). The CDR3 has 13 residues. Written as DNA, the CDR3 is TGTGCCAGTAGTAGGCTAGCGGATACGGAGCAGTACTTC. Translated: CASSRLADTEQYF.

The chain is built from TRBV12-5 and TRBJ2-1, with D unresolved. Germline V CDR1 and CDR2: LGHNT, FRNRAP. CDR3 size: 15 residues. V dropped 1 base and J dropped 9 bases, with 16 bases sitting between them. The CDR3 sequence: CASGLGDGQSGEQFF. CDR3 coding DNA: TGTGCTAGTGGTTTGGGGGATGGTCAGTCCGGTGAGCAGTTCTTC. Full variable domain (outside the CDR3, taken from reference TRBV12-5 and TRBJ2-1): DARVTQTPRHKVTEMGQEVTMRCQPILGHNTVFWYRQTMMQGLELLAYFRNRAPLDDSGMPKDRFSAEMPDATLATLKIQPSEPRDSAVYFCASGLGDGQSGEQFFGPGTRLTVL.

This clonotype came up many times. The chain links TRBV11-2 to TRBJ2-6; no clear D gene. The CDR3 is made up of 17 amino acids. Trimming stripped 5 bases from V and 0 bases from J, with 14 bases between. Germline V gene sequence: CDR1 SGHAT, CDR2 FQNNGV. In DNA form, the CDR3 reads TGTGCCAGCAGCAGTGGGTGGGGTGGCTCTGGGGCCAACGTCCTGACTTTC. Translating gives CASSSGWGGSGANVLTF.

As for this clonotype: A much larger clone lies one base from this, so it may be a read error. V and J are TRBV15 and TRBJ1-1; TRBD1 might be the D (5 bases). The CDR3 spans 14 residues. Germline V CDR1 and CDR2: LNHNV, YYDKDF (reference sequence). Trimming took 7 bases from V and 3 from J, leaving 15 bases between them. The CDR3, as DNA: TGTGCCACCAACAAAGTGTGGGGGGACACTGAAGCTTTCTTT. This sequence encodes CATNKVWGDTEAFF.